Presented here are 12 T cell receptor beta chains from one specimen sequenced in a study of blood T cell repertoires in COVID-19. The assay was immunoSEQ multiplex PCR, and TCRdb's table has in-frame clones only and misses some. In the table there are 150,000 to 200,000 clones, approximately 73% of which are singletons. Sequenced material: PBMCs or T cells enriched from blood (not recorded which). Every receptor here comes from a woman in her forties or fifties with acute COVID-19.

This clone was counted many times. The chain links TRBV30 to TRBJ2-5; weak D call: TRBD1 (6 bases). From germline, CDR1 is GTSNPN and CDR2 SVGIG (reference sequence). V was cut by 1 base and J by 5 bases, with 8 bases left in between. The length of the CDR3 is 12 residues. CDR3 in amino acids: CAWSAGGETQYF. CDR3 sequence (DNA): TGTGCCTGGAGTGCTGGGGGCGAGACCCAGTACTTC.

This chain joins TRBV3-1 (or the pseudogene TRBV3-2) and TRBJ1-1; 8 bases are a match to TRBD1. J was trimmed by 4 bases and V by 0 bases; bases with no gene match: 10. CDR1 and CDR2 from the germline V gene are LGHDT and YNNKEL (reference sequence). The CDR3 loop spans 17 amino acids. The chain's CDR3 is CASSQDWPGGAGTEAFF. CDR3 DNA: TGTGCCAGCAGCCAAGATTGGCCAGGGGGCGCGGGCACTGAAGCTTTCTTT.

The J gene is TRBJ2-1, the V gene TRBV7-2; 10 nucleotides agree with TRBD2. Looked up from germline, CDR1 is SGHTA and CDR2 is FQGNSA. The CDR3 totals 17 residues. After removal of 0 bases from V and 10 bases from J, the junction contained 12 bases not matched to a gene. The CDR3 protein is CASSLAYSGGPPKEQFF. The CDR3 nucleotides are TGTGCCAGCAGCTTAGCATATAGCGGGGGGCCCCCCAAGGAGCAGTTCTTC.

This clone appeared a few times. The V and J genes are TRBV28 and TRBJ2-3; 13 bases are a match to TRBD2. Per germline, CDR1 MDHEN and CDR2 SYDVKM. This CDR3 comprises 19 residues. J was trimmed by 0 bases and V by 4 bases; bases with no gene match: 10. CDR3 sequence reads: CASSWLSTSGGLSTDTQYF. The DNA of the CDR3 is TGTGCCAGCAGTTGGCTCTCGACTAGCGGGGGGTTGAGCACAGATACGCAGTATTTT.

This chain joins TRBV5-5 and TRBJ2-5; 10 nucleotides match TRBD1. The ends lost 4 bases at V and 2 bases at J; junction bases unmatched: 5. The CDR3 consists of 15 residues. Germline CDR1 and CDR2: SGHKS and YYEKEE (reference sequence). CDR3 protein: CASSPGTGVQETQYF. The CDR3 DNA reads as TGTGCCAGCAGCCCCGGGACAGGGGTTCAAGAGACCCAGTACTTC.

The chain links TRBV19 to TRBJ1-6; D is ambiguous. This CDR3 region has 15 residues. CDR1 LNHDA and CDR2 SQIVND come from the germline V gene (reference sequence). The V end was cut by 6 bases, the J end by 9 bases, with 18 bases between. CDR3: CASRPRGREISPLHF. CDR3 coding DNA: TGTGCCAGTAGGCCGAGAGGACGGGAAATTTCACCCCTCCACTTT.

The sample holds a few counts of this clone. The chain couples TRBV6-5 to TRBJ1-1, with D unclear. Germline values: CDR1 MNHEY, CDR2 SVGAGI. The length of the CDR3 is 11 residues. V was cut by 5 bases and J by 11 bases, with 12 bases left in between. Written as DNA, the CDR3 is TGTGCCAGCAGTCCCGGCGAGGTGGCTTTCTTT. Its protein is CASSPGEVAFF.

This chain uses TRBV27 with TRBJ1-4, with TRBD1 as a possible D gene (5 bases). V dropped 6 bases and J dropped 3 bases, with 11 bases sitting between them. This CDR3 has 14 amino acids. Germline values: CDR1 MNHEY, CDR2 SMNVEV (reference sequence). CDR3 bases: TGTGCCAGCAGCATAGGGGCTCCTAATGAAAAACTGTTTTTT. Translated: CASSIGAPNEKLFF.

This chain connects TRBV28 to TRBJ2-1, with TRBD2 matching over 15 bases. V lost 8 bases, J lost 5 bases, and 7 bases stayed unmatched. From germline, CDR1 is MDHEN and CDR2 SYDVKM. The length of the CDR3 is 16 residues. The CDR3 sequence is CASGTSGGPIHNEQFF. In DNA form, the CDR3 reads TGTGCCAGCGGGACTAGCGGGGGGCCGATCCACAATGAGCAGTTCTTC.

This chain connects TRBV28 to TRBJ2-3; a weak D match, TRBD2 (5 bases). The V gene lost 3 bases and the J gene lost 2 bases, with 12 bases spanning the gap. The CDR3 consists of 15 residues. The germline CDR1 and CDR2 sequences are MDHEN and SYDVKM. The chain's CDR3 is CASSFIRRDTDTQYF. The CDR3 DNA sequence: TGTGCCAGCAGTTTCATAAGACGGGACACAGATACGCAGTATTTT.

The chain has TRBV7-8 and TRBJ1-2; D ambiguous. V was cut by 3 bases and J by 2 bases, with 13 bases left in between. Germline V gives CDR1 SGHVS, CDR2 FQNEAQ. This CDR3 has 15 amino acids. The CDR3 coding sequence is TGTGCCAGCAGCTTGGCGCCGGGTCCAAACTATGGCTACACCTTC. It specifies CASSLAPGPNYGYTF.

J is TRBJ2-3 and V is TRBV6-5; a possible D gene is TRBD2 (7 bases). Trimming took 7 bases from V and 4 from J, leaving 18 bases between them. From germline, CDR1 is MNHEY and CDR2 SVGAGI. The CDR3 spans 15 residues. CDR3 region: CASNGLLGGADTQYF. The CDR3 bases are TGTGCCAGCAACGGACTATTAGGGGGGGCAGATACGCAGTATTTT.